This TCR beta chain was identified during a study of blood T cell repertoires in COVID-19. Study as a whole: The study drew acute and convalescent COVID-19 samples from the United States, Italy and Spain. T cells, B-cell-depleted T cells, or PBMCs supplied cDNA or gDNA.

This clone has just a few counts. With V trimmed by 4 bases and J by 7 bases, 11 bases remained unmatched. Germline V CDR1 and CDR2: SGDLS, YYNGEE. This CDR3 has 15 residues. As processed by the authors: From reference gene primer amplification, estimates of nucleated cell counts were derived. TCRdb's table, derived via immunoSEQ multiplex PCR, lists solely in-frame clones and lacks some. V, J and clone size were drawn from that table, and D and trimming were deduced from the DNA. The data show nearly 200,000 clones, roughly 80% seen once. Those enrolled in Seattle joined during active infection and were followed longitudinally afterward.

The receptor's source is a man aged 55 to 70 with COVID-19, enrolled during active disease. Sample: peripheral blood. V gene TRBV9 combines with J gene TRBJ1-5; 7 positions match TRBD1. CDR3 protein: CASSSGGGVSQPQHF. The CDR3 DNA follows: TGTGCCAGCAGCTCGGGAGGGGGCGTTAGCCAGCCCCAGCATTTT.